The rows below give T cell receptor beta chains drawn from one sample of a study of OX40 agonist ivuxolimab in advanced cancers. Here immunoSEQ multiplex PCR was the method, and the copy in TCRdb shows in-frame clones only, minus some. The table shows about 77,000 clones, with roughly 84% occurring only once. Sequenced material: CD4+ or CD8+ T cells sorted from blood, taken in a trial of the OX40 agonist ivuxolimab. All receptors come from an adult with an advanced solid tumor such as melanoma, head and neck, liver or kidney cancer. CDR3s include the opening cysteine and the closing phenylalanine or tryptophan. A D gene is named only where the DNA matches it firmly. Clone size is given for some rows only: seen once, a few or many times, or a class if the clone is expanded.

size | J | D | V | DNA | CDR3
- | TRBJ2-7 | - | TRBV7-9 | TGTGCCAGCTCTCGGGGGTTTACAGGGTCCTACGAGCAGTACTTC | CASSRGFTGSYEQYF
- | TRBJ2-3 | TRBD2 | TRBV9 | TGTGCCAGCAGCGTTAGCTGGGGAGGGCCAGATACGCAGTATTTT | CASSVSWGGPDTQYF
- | TRBJ2-7 | - | TRBV5-4 | TGTGCCAGCAGCCCAGGACAGCGCCCCTCCTACGAGCAGTACTTC | CASSPGQRPSYEQYF
- | TRBJ2-5 | - | TRBV6-6 | TGTGCCAGCAGTTACAGGGAGGAGACCCAGTACTTC | CASSYREETQYF
once | TRBJ2-3 | TRBD2 | TRBV5-1 | TGCGCCAGCAGCTTGGGTCACGGCGGGGGAAGCACAGATACGCAGTATTTT | CASSLGHGGGSTDTQYF
- | TRBJ1-3 | - | TRBV30 | TGTGCCTGGGGGAATCCGGCGAGCTCTGGAAACACCATATATTTT | CAWGNPASSGNTIYF
- | TRBJ1-6 | TRBD1 | TRBV10-3 | TGTGCCATCAGGAGCTCCGGGACAGGGGGACATTCACCCCTCCACTTT | CAIRSSGTGGHSPLHF
- | TRBJ1-1 | - | TRBV7-2 | TGTGCCAGCAGCTTAAGTACAGGCAGTCCAGGCTCCTTT | CASSLSTGSPGSF
- | TRBJ1-5 | - | TRBV4-1 | TGCGCCAGCAGCCAGCCCGACAGTTACAATCAGCCCCAGCATTTT | CASSQPDSYNQPQHF
- | TRBJ2-7 | - | TRBV28 | TGTGCCAGCAGCGTAATCTCCTACGAGCAGTACTTC | CASSVISYEQYF
- | TRBJ2-1 | TRBD2 | TRBV27 | TGTGCCAGCAGTTTACGGCGGGAGGGCCTTATCAATGAGCAGTTCTTC | CASSLRREGLINEQFF
- | TRBJ2-3 | - | TRBV11-2 | TGTGCCAGCAGCTTAGATCGTTACGGCTCCACAGATACGCAGTATTTT | CASSLDRYGSTDTQYF
- | TRBJ2-1 | TRBD2 | TRBV7-9 | TGTGCCAGCAGCTTAGAGCCTAGCGGCCCTCTCAATGAGCAGTTCTTC | CASSLEPSGPLNEQFF
few | TRBJ1-5 | - | TRBV7-9 | TGTGCCAGCAGCTTAGCGGGCATGGGCAATCAGCCCCAGCATTTT | CASSLAGMGNQPQHF
once | TRBJ2-5 | - | TRBV10-3 | TGTGCCATCAGTGAGTCGATGATCCGTGGGGAGACCCAGTACTTC | CAISESMIRGETQYF
- | TRBJ1-1 | - | TRBV28 | TGTGCCAGCAGTTTAGCCCCAACGGCTTTCTTT | CASSLAPTAFF
- | TRBJ2-2 | - | TRBV11-2 | TGCGCCAGCAGCCAAATTGCTAACACCGGGGAGCTGTTTTTT | CASSQIANTGELFF
- | TRBJ1-3 | - | TRBV27 | TGTGCCAGCAGTTTAGGGGGCCGCTCTGGAAACACCATATATTTT | CASSLGGRSGNTIYF
- | TRBJ2-7 | - | TRBV7-9 | TGTGCCAGCAGCTTGGCCGGTAGCTCCTACGAGCAGTACTTC | CASSLAGSSYEQYF
- | TRBJ2-2 | TRBD2 | TRBV7-3 | TGTGCCAGCAGCCAGGGACTAGCCGGCACCGGGGAGCTGTTTTTT | CASSQGLAGTGELFF
once | TRBJ2-7 | - | TRBV18 | TGTGCCAGCTCACCACCCGCAGGAATATCTTACGAGCAGTACTTC | CASSPPAGISYEQYF
- | TRBJ1-1 | - | TRBV29-1 | TGCAGCGTTCGACAGGTTAACACTGAAGCTTTCTTT | CSVRQVNTEAFF
- | TRBJ1-5 | - | TRBV6-6 | TGTGCCAGCAGTTACCGGGGGAGGGAACAGCCCCAGCATTTT | CASSYRGREQPQHF
- | TRBJ2-1 | TRBD2 | TRBV7-2 | TGTGCCAGCAGCGCCTTAGCGGGAGGGGGGTCCTACAATGAGCAGTTCTTC | CASSALAGGGSYNEQFF
- | TRBJ2-2 | TRBD1 | TRBV5-4 | TGTGCCAGCAGCTTGGGACAGGGGCCCGGGGAGCTGTTTTTT | CASSLGQGPGELFF
- | TRBJ2-5 | TRBD1 | TRBV14 | TGTGCCAGCAGCCAATCCGGGACAGGGGGTCGCCAAGAGACCCAGTACTTC | CASSQSGTGGRQETQYF
few | TRBJ2-2 | - | TRBV7-2 | TGTGCCAGCAGCCCATATAAGGCGAACACCGGGGAGCTGTTTTTT | CASSPYKANTGELFF
- | TRBJ1-1 | - | TRBV6-6 | TGTGCCAGCAGTCAGACAAGGACTGAAGCTTTCTTT | CASSQTRTEAFF
- | TRBJ2-3 | - | TRBV5-1 | TGCGCCAGCAGCTCGCGCCGTGGGGGACGGGAGAGCACAGATACGCAGTATTTT | CASSSRRGGRESTDTQYF
once | TRBJ1-2 | - | TRBV30 | TGTGCCTGGAGTGTAGGGCAGACCCGCTATGGCTACACCTTC | CAWSVGQTRYGYTF
- | TRBJ2-1 | - | TRBV18 | TGTGCCAGCTCACCACTGGCCAATGAGCAGTTCTTC | CASSPLANEQFF
- | TRBJ1-2 | - | TRBV5-5 | TGTGCCAGCAGCTTGACGCAGGGTAGCTATGGCTACACCTTC | CASSLTQGSYGYTF
- | TRBJ2-3 | TRBD2 | TRBV11-2 | TGTGCCAGCAGCCAGCGGGGGGGCGTGGCAGATACGCAGTATTTT | CASSQRGGVADTQYF
- | TRBJ2-3 | TRBD2 | TRBV27 | TGTGCCAGCAGTCCTGGACTAGCCCTCACAGATACGCAGTATTTT | CASSPGLALTDTQYF
- | TRBJ1-5 | - | TRBV5-1 | TGCGCCAGCAGCAGTCAGCCCCAGCATTTT | CASSSQPQHF
- | TRBJ1-1 | TRBD1 | TRBV5-5 | TGTGCCAGCAGCACGGCAGGGGGCTATGGTGAAGCTTTCTTT | CASSTAGGYGEAFF
- | TRBJ2-3 | TRBD1 | TRBV6-5 | TGTGCCAGCAGGAGACAGGGGATCACAGATACGCAGTATTTT | CASRRQGITDTQYF
few | TRBJ1-2 | TRBD1 | TRBV27 | TGTGCCAGCAGTACCAGACAGGGGGTGGGCTACACCTTC | CASSTRQGVGYTF
- | TRBJ2-5 | - | TRBV4-2 | TGTGCCAGCAGCCAAGAGACTAGTCAAGAGACCCAGTACTTC | CASSQETSQETQYF
- | TRBJ2-3 | - | TRBV30 | TGTGCCTGGGGGGTAAAGAGCACAGATACGCAGTATTTT | CAWGVKSTDTQYF
- | TRBJ1-4 | - | TRBV10-2 | TGCGCCAGCAGAAAGTATAATCCTAATGAAAAACTGTTTTTT | CASRKYNPNEKLFF
- | TRBJ2-7 | - | TRBV19 | TGTGCCAGTAGTCGTGCTCTAAGCTACGAGCAGTACTTC | CASSRALSYEQYF
- | TRBJ1-5 | - | TRBV28 | TGTGCCAGCAGCCAAAGTAATCAGCCCCAGCATTTT | CASSQSNQPQHF
few | TRBJ2-7 | TRBD1 | TRBV30 | TGTGCCGGGACAGGGGGTTACGAGCAGTACTTC | CAGTGGYEQYF
- | TRBJ1-1 | - | TRBV6-6 | TGTGCCAGCAGTTCGGCCGACAGACTGAACACTGAAGCTTTCTTT | CASSSADRLNTEAFF
- | TRBJ1-1 | TRBD1 | TRBV10-3 | TGTGCCATCAGTGAACCGGGACAGGGTGCGAACACTGAAGCTTTCTTT | CAISEPGQGANTEAFF
- | TRBJ2-1 | - | TRBV10-3 | TGTGCCATCAGTCCAATTCGCGGTGATGAGCAGTTCTTC | CAISPIRGDEQFF
- | TRBJ2-3 | - | TRBV27 | TGTGCCAGCAGTTCGGCCAGGGCCACAGATACGCAGTATTTT | CASSSARATDTQYF
- | TRBJ1-2 | TRBD1 | TRBV28 | TGTGCCAGCAGCCAAGGGACAGCCACCTATGGCTACACCTTC | CASSQGTATYGYTF
- | TRBJ2-1 | - | TRBV28 | TGTGCCAGCAGTTTAAGGGTAGGTGAGCAGTTCTTC | CASSLRVGEQFF
- | TRBJ1-3 | TRBD1 | TRBV29-1 | TGCAGCGCGGGGACAGGCGGAAACACCATATATTTT | CSAGTGGNTIYF
- | TRBJ1-2 | TRBD1 | TRBV28 | TGTGCCAGCAGTCGCCGACAGGGGAATAACTATGGCTACACCTTC | CASSRRQGNNYGYTF
- | TRBJ2-5 | TRBD1 | TRBV7-2 | TGTGCCAGCAGTCCGGACAGGGGGCGTCAAGAGACCCAGTACTTC | CASSPDRGRQETQYF
- | TRBJ2-3 | - | TRBV28 | TGTGCCAGCAGTTCAGGTATTGAGGTTCCAGATACGCAGTATTTT | CASSSGIEVPDTQYF
- | TRBJ2-5 | TRBD1 | TRBV5-6 | TGTGCCAGCAGCTTACAGGGGAATCAAGAGACCCAGTACTTC | CASSLQGNQETQYF
- | TRBJ1-1 | - | TRBV7-2 | TGTGCCAGCAGCTTACTCGCTATGGGTCTTCTGAACACTGAAGCTTTCTTT | CASSLLAMGLLNTEAFF